Listed here is a single T cell receptor (beta chain). The data were taken from a study of blood T cell repertoires in COVID-19. Under the authors' procedure: Estimated nucleated cell counts came from reference gene primer amplification. The protocol was immunoSEQ multiplex PCR, while the TCRdb copy is restricted to in-frame clones and leaves out a portion. That table supplies the V and J calls and clone size; D and trimming were determined from the DNA. The sample includes some 250,000 clones, around 86% of them seen just once. The CDR3 totals 14 residues. V was pared by 5 bases and J by 2 bases, with 4 bases of the junction left unmatched. CDR1 is SGHTA and CDR2 is FQGTGA in the germline V gene.

The clonotype comes from a woman aged 25-40 years who had recovered from COVID-19. The sample consisted of peripheral blood. The J gene is TRBJ2-3, the V gene TRBV7-3; 7 nucleotides agree with TRBD2. CDR3 protein: CASSRAGPTDTQYF. Written as DNA, the CDR3 is TGTGCCAGCAGCCGAGCGGGGCCCACAGATACGCAGTATTTT.